Given below is one TCR beta chain in context. Its antigen is undetermined. Prepared TCR beta cDNA libraries contained unique molecular identifiers. Each CDR3 protein is one row after TCRdb ran MiXCR on the PCR reads. The sample consists of 800,000 to 950,000 distinct CDR3 sequences, 53% of them appearing once. The length of the CDR3 is 13 residues. V gave up 5 bases and J gave up 13 bases, with 18 bases separating them. The germline V gene encodes CDR1 MNHEY and CDR2 SVGAGI. This specimen comes from a study of post-analysis software for immune sequencing data. Study-level results: Five TRBV segments, including TRBV5-6, TRBV5-1 and TRBV20-1, were more frequent in patients than controls.

The chain links TRBV6-5 to TRBJ2-1, with a weak D call TRBD1 (6 bases). The clonotype was recovered from a girl between 10 and 17 years old with multiple sclerosis. Sample: blood. Written as DNA, the CDR3 is TGTGCCAGCAGTGCCCCACTCCGGGACATCCAGTTCTTC. This gives the protein CASSAPLRDIQFF.